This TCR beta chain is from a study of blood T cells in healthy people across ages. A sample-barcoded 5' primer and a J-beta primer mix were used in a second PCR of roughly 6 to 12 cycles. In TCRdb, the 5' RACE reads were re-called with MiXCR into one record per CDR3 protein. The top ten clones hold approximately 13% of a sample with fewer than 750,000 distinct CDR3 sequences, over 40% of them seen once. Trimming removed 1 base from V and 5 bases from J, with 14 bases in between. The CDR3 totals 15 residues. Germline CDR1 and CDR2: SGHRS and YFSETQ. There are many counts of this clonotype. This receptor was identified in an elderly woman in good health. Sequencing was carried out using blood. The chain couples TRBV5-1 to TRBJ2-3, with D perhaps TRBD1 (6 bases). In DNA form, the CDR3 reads TGCGCCAGCAGCTTGCGAGGGGCCAGGGGAGATACGCAGTATTTT. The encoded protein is CASSLRGARGDTQYF.